The 17 T cell receptor beta chains listed next were all sequenced from one sample in a study of T cells in Graves' hyperthyroidism and ophthalmopathy. TCR beta CDR3 regions were amplified from RNA transcripts. HTBI primers were the set used in a first-round RT-PCR of the TCR CDR3. TCRdb redid the calling of the multiplex PCR reads with MiXCR, one entry per CDR3 protein. The repertoire includes about 720,000 distinct CDR3 sequences, roughly a sixth of them detected once, and over 15% sits in the top ten. The specimen sequenced was blood. The receptors derive from a woman aged 45-60 years with Graves' hyperthyroidism that later progressed to Graves' ophthalmopathy.

There are a few counts of this clonotype. The CDR3 spells CASSGAALWPQHF. The CDR3 DNA sequence: TGTGCCAGCAGTGGGGCGGCTCTCTGGCCCCAGCATTTT. V usage is TRBV2 and J usage is TRBJ1-5; D ambiguous. Germline V lookup: CDR1 SNHLY, CDR2 FYNNEI. This CDR3 has 13 amino acids. Trimming took off 4 bases at V and 9 bases at J, with 13 bases between the two ends.

In its sample, this clonotype was seen a few times. The chain employs TRBV5-6 and TRBJ1-2; 8 nucleotides match TRBD1. From germline, CDR1 is SGHDT and CDR2 YYEEEE. The CDR3 contains 14 residues. The ends lost 2 bases at V and 8 bases at J; junction bases unmatched: 8. CDR3 coding DNA: TGTGCCAGCAGCTTTCCAGGGGGCGAGGGAGGCTACACCTTC. Protein product: CASSFPGGEGGYTF. Full variable domain (remainder filled in from reference TRBV5-6 and TRBJ1-2): DAGVTQSPTHLIKTRGQQVTLRCSPKSGHDTVSWYQQALGQGPQFIFQYYEEEERQRGNFPDRFSGHQFPNYSSELNVNALLLGDSALYLCASSFPGGEGGYTFGSGTRLTVV.

This rearrangement joins TRBV6-2 or TRBV6-3 to TRBJ2-7; D gene unclear. V was clipped by 5 bases and J by 3 bases, with 11 bases between them. In germline, CDR1 is MNHEY, CDR2 SVGEGT. This CDR3 spans 13 amino acids. The CDR3 DNA reads as TGTGCCAGCAGTCGACATAAGGGCTACGAGCAGTACTTC. This sequence encodes CASSRHKGYEQYF.

This sequence joins TRBV3-1 and TRBJ2-7; D gene uncertain. The V gene lost 1 base and the J gene lost 2 bases, with 9 bases spanning the gap. CDR1 and CDR2 (germline): LGHDT, YNNKEL (reference sequence). The CDR3 contains 14 residues. This CDR3 is CASSQGFTPYEQYF. The CDR3 coding sequence is TGTGCCAGCAGCCAAGGTTTCACTCCCTACGAGCAGTACTTC.

This clonotype was seen more than once but under ten times. Here the CDR3 DNA reads TGCGCCAGCAGCTTGGGCCGGACGGACCTCTCTGGAAACACCATATATTTT. It codes for CASSLGRTDLSGNTIYF. This chain uses TRBV5-1 with TRBJ1-3; D gene unclear. This CDR3 comprises 17 residues. Germline CDR1 is SGHRS and CDR2 is YFSETQ. Trimming cost V 0 bases and J 0 bases, with 13 bases left between them.

The rearrangement joins TRBV18 to TRBJ2-3; no clear D. Per germline, CDR1 KGHSH and CDR2 LQKENI. The CDR3 is 16 residues long. V lost 0 bases to trimming and J lost 11 bases, with 21 bases between them. The CDR3 sequence is CASSPPGPGAVSGQYF. In DNA form, the CDR3 reads TGTGCCAGCTCACCACCGGGCCCCGGAGCTGTTTCGGGGCAGTATTTT.

This clonotype was seen many times. The chain combines TRBV6-1 with TRBJ2-5, with TRBD2 matching 12 bases. Per germline, CDR1 MNHNS and CDR2 SASEGT. This CDR3 comprises 15 residues. V dropped 5 bases and J dropped 5; count of bases not matched to a gene: 6. This CDR3 reads CASSQFGTSGETQYF. As DNA, the CDR3 is TGTGCCAGCAGTCAATTCGGGACTAGCGGGGAGACCCAGTACTTC.

At least ten counts were recorded for this clonotype. The V call is TRBV18, the J call TRBJ2-1, with 7 bases lining up with TRBD1. V lost 0 bases, J lost 4 bases, and 6 bases stayed unmatched. Germline V lookup: CDR1 KGHSH, CDR2 LQKENI. The CDR3 runs to 16 residues. This chain's CDR3 is CASSPPSGQHYNEQFF. In DNA, the CDR3 is TGTGCCAGCTCACCACCGTCGGGACAGCATTACAATGAGCAGTTCTTC.

This clonotype appeared many times. The chain carries TRBV5-1 and TRBJ1-1, with D unclear. This CDR3 spans 14 amino acids. Trimming stripped 0 bases from V and 1 base from J, with 7 bases between. Germline V gives CDR1 SGHRS, CDR2 YFSETQ. In DNA, the CDR3 is TGCGCCAGCAGCTTGGCCAAGAAGAACACTGAAGCTTTCTTT. Amino acids: CASSLAKKNTEAFF.

The V gene is TRBV27, the J gene TRBJ2-1; TRBD1 matches at 10 bases. Germline trimming cut 5 bases from V and 2 bases from J; bases unmatched to any gene: 6. The length of the CDR3 is 16 residues. Germline V gene data show CDR1 as MNHEY and CDR2 as SMNVEV (reference sequence). CDR3 DNA sequence: TGTGCCAGCAGTCCTATCGGGACAGGGGCCTACAATGAGCAGTTCTTC. The encoded protein is CASSPIGTGAYNEQFF.

Many counts were recorded for this clonotype. The V call is TRBV5-1, the J call TRBJ1-5; maybe TRBD1 (5 bases). Germline CDR1 reads SGHRS; CDR2 reads YFSETQ. The germline V and J ends were trimmed by 0 bases and 2 bases, with 9 bases remaining between them. This CDR3 contains 15 residues. CDR3 loop: CASSLAAGRNQPQHF. For the CDR3, the DNA is TGCGCCAGCAGCTTGGCCGCAGGGCGCAATCAGCCCCAGCATTTT.

This clonotype turned up a few times. CDR3 sequence (DNA): TGTGCCAGCAGTTTATCGATAGGTTGGGAGACCCAGTACTTC. Translating it yields CASSLSIGWETQYF. The chain couples TRBV27 to TRBJ2-5; no clear D gene. V was shortened by 0 bases and J by 5 bases, with 10 bases between the two germline ends. CDR3 length equals 14 residues. The V gene's germline CDR1 is MNHEY and CDR2 SMNVEV (reference sequence).

This clonotype was seen many times. The rearrangement links TRBV13 to TRBJ2-5, with 7 bases that match TRBD2. J gave up 6 bases and V 3 bases, and 4 bases lay outside the gene matches. The CDR3 is 13 amino acids. Per the germline V gene, CDR1 is PRHDT and CDR2 is FYEKMQ (reference sequence). CDR3 loop: CASSFGGMQTQYF. The CDR3 coding sequence is TGTGCCAGCAGCTTCGGGGGGATGCAGACCCAGTACTTC.

This clonotype appeared a few times. The rearrangement joins TRBV30 to TRBJ2-7, with a weak D call TRBD2 (5 bases). Germline values: CDR1 GTSNPN, CDR2 SVGIG (reference sequence). V shed 0 bases and J shed 2 bases, with 11 bases lying between them. CDR3 size: 14 residues. CDR3 region: CAWSVRRLAYEQYF. The CDR3 DNA is TGTGCCTGGAGTGTACGGAGGCTGGCCTACGAGCAGTACTTC.

The genes are TRBV7-9 and TRBJ1-2; D not resolved. Germline V gene data show CDR1 as SEHNR and CDR2 as FQNEAQ (reference sequence). Trimming cost V 5 bases and J 5 bases, with 12 bases left between them. CDR3 length equals 13 residues. CDR3 amino acids: CASSPKLQYGYTF. The CDR3 region has the DNA TGTGCCAGCAGCCCCAAATTACAGTATGGCTACACCTTC.

The chain links TRBV30 to TRBJ1-3, with D unresolved. This CDR3 comprises 15 residues. From germline, CDR1 is GTSNPN and CDR2 SVGIG (reference sequence). V gave up 2 bases and J gave up 4 bases, with 15 bases separating them. CDR3 sequence reads: CAWSFSRSWGNTIYF. The CDR3 region has the DNA TGTGCCTGGAGTTTTTCCAGGAGTTGGGGAAACACCATATATTTT.

The sample holds many counts of this clonotype. This chain uses TRBV18 with TRBJ2-3, with D tentatively TRBD1 (5 bases). The CDR3 has 14 amino acids. CDR1 is KGHSH and CDR2 is LQKENI in the germline V gene. V was clipped by 0 bases and J by 2 bases, with 6 bases between them. The CDR3 protein is CASSPPTDTDTQYF. The DNA of the CDR3 is TGTGCCAGCTCACCACCGACAGACACAGATACGCAGTATTTT.